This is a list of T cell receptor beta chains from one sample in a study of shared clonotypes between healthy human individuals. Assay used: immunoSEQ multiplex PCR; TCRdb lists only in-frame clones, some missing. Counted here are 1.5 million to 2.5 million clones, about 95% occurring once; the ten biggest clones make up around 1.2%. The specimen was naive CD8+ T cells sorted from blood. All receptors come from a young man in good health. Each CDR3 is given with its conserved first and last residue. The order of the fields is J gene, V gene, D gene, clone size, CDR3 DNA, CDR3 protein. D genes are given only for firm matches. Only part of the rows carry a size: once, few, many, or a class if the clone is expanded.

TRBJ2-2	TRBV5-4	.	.	TGTGCCAGCACCCCACACAACACCGGGGAGCTGTTTTTT	CASTPHNTGELFF
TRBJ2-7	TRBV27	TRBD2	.	TGTGCCAGCAGTTACTCCGGACTAGCTACCTACGAGCAGTACTTC	CASSYSGLATYEQYF
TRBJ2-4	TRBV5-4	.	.	TGTGCCTGGAGTTCGAGAGGAGGAGAAAACATTCAGTACTTC	CAWSSRGGENIQYF
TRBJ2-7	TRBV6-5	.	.	TGTGCCAGCAGCAAGACTAGGCTCACTAACTACGAGCAGTACTTC	CASSKTRLTNYEQYF
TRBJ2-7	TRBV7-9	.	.	TGTGCCAGCAGCCGGACAGCCCTCGAGCAGTACTTC	CASSRTALEQYF
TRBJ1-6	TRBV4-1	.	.	TGCGCCAGCAGCCATGAACCGGGGGCTAGTTCACCCCTCCACTTT	CASSHEPGASSPLHF
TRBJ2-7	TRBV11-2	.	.	TGTGCCAGCAGCTTACCCGGGCGGGAGCAGTACTTC	CASSLPGREQYF
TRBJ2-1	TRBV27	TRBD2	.	TGTGCCAGCAGTCCAGGACTAGCGGGGAACAATGAGCAGTTCTTC	CASSPGLAGNNEQFF
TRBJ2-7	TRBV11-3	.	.	TGTGCCAGCAGCCAAGGGGGCTCCTACGAGCAGTACTTC	CASSQGGSYEQYF
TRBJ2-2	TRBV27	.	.	TGTGCCAGCAGTTTCACACGCACCGGGGAGCTGTTTTTT	CASSFTRTGELFF
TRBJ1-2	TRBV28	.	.	TGTGCCAGCAGTTTATCTGGACATAATGAAGGGTTC	CASSLSGHNEGF
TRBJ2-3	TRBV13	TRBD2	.	TGTGCCAGCAGCCCACATGGGAGCGGGGGGAGCACAGATACGCAGTATTTT	CASSPHGSGGSTDTQYF
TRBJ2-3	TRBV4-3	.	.	TGCGCCAGCAGCCAAGATCGGGGGCGGAGCACAGATACGCAGTATTTT	CASSQDRGRSTDTQYF
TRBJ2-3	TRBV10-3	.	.	TGTGCCACAGGACAGCTCACAGATACGCAGTATTTT	CATGQLTDTQYF
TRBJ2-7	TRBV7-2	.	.	TGTGCCAGCAGCTCGCCCGGGACCGATGCTTCCTACGAGCAGTACTTC	CASSSPGTDASYEQYF
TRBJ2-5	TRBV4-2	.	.	TGTGCCAGCAGCCAAGAACTACTCAATCCTTCCCCCCAAGAGACCCAGTACTTC	CASSQELLNPSPQETQYF
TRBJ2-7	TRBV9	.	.	TGTGCCAGCAGCGTAGATGGAGCTGCGACCTACGAGCAGTACTTC	CASSVDGAATYEQYF
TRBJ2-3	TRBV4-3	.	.	TGCGCCAGCAGCCACATCCAGGGGAAGGATACGCAGTATTTT	CASSHIQGKDTQYF
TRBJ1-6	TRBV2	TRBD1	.	TGTGCCAGCAGCCATGGACAGGGGGATTCACCCCTCCACTTT	CASSHGQGDSPLHF
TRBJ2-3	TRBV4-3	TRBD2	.	TGCGCCAGCAGCCAAGATGGTTTACGGGGGGAGGAGGATACGCAGTATTTT	CASSQDGLRGEEDTQYF
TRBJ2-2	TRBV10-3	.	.	TGTGCCATCAGTGAGGAATGGGGTCAGACCGGGGAGCTGTTTTTT	CAISEEWGQTGELFF
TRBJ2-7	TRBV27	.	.	TGTGCCAGCAGTCCCTCTGCGGAGTTAACCGAGCAGTACTTC	CASSPSAELTEQYF
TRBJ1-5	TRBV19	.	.	TGTGCCAGTAGTCTACCGGATAGCAATCAGCCCCAGCATTTT	CASSLPDSNQPQHF
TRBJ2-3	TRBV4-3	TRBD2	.	TGCGCCAGCAGCCAAGAAGTGGCGGGACTAGCGATCCCCGATACGCAGTATTTT	CASSQEVAGLAIPDTQYF
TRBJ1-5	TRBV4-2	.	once	TGTGCCAGCAGCCAAGATACGGGATCCAATCAGCCCCAGCATTTT	CASSQDTGSNQPQHF
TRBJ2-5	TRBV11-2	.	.	TGTGCCAGCAGCTTAGTCGGGCCCACCGCGTACTTC	CASSLVGPTAYF
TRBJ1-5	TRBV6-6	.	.	TGTGCCAGCAGTGTGCCAGGTCAGCCCCAGCATTTT	CASSVPGQPQHF
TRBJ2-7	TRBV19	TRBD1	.	TGTGCCAATAGGACAGGGTCGGTTCTTTACGAGCAGTACTTC	CANRTGSVLYEQYF
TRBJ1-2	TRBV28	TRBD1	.	TGTGCCAGCAGTTTACCCGACAGGGGGTATGGCTACACCTTC	CASSLPDRGYGYTF
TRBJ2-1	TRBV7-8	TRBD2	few	TGTGCCAGCAGCTCCTGGACTAGCGGGGGGAATGAGCAGTTCTTC	CASSSWTSGGNEQFF
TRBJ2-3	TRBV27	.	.	TGTGCCAGCAGTTTAATCCTAGCGCAAAGCACAGATACGCAGTATTTT	CASSLILAQSTDTQYF
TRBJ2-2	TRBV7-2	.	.	TGTGCCAGCAGCCCCGGGCTAGCTCCCGGGGAGCTGTTTTTT	CASSPGLAPGELFF
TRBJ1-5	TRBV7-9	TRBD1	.	TGTGCCAGCAGCCTAGGACAGGTCGGTGGCAATCAGCCCCAGCATTTT	CASSLGQVGGNQPQHF
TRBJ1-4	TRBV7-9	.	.	TGTGCCAGCAGCCCGGGGCGTAGGGATCGTGAAAAACTGTTTTTT	CASSPGRRDREKLFF
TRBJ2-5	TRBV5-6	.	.	TGTGCCAGCAGCTTGGCTACAGGGCAAGAGACCCAGTACTTC	CASSLATGQETQYF
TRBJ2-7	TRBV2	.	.	TGTGCCAGCAGGATAAACGGGGGATCCTACGAGCAGTACTTC	CASRINGGSYEQYF
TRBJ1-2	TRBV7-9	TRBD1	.	TGTGCCAGCAGCTTAGATCAGGGGGCCGGAGGCTACACCTTC	CASSLDQGAGGYTF
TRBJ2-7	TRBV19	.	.	TGTGCCAGTAGTGTTACAGGTCCCTACGAGCAGTACTTC	CASSVTGPYEQYF
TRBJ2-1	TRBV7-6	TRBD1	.	TGTGCCAGCAGCTCCAGACAGGGGTCCTACAATGAGCAGTTCTTC	CASSSRQGSYNEQFF
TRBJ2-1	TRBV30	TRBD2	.	TGTGCCTGGAGTGTAGCTCGTCCTAGCGGGTACAATGAGCAGTTCTTC	CAWSVARPSGYNEQFF